Sequencing of this T cell receptor beta chain was carried out in a study of identifying expanded T cells in peripheral blood. Method: immunoSEQ multiplex PCR; TCRdb's copy keeps in-frame clones and lacks some. This sample has more than 45,000 clones; approximately 82% occur once, and the top ten carry more than 15%. Between the trimmed V and J ends, which lost 2 bases and 3 bases, there was a span of 8 bases. Germline CDR1 is SGHDN and CDR2 is FVKESK. This CDR3 is 13 amino acids long. Note on this clone: What it binds is unknown.

Healthy donors had no documented immune events, such as infections, while sampled. Study-wide points: Variance in clone template counts between roughly two-week samples significantly increased with total template count across all healthy donors. Over about two and four weeks, about 15 and 18 clones changed, versus around 1.1 between replicates.

Sequencing was performed on blood. The rearrangement links TRBV14 to TRBJ2-7; D remains unclear. This sequence was found in a person aged 18 to 75 in good health. CDR3 protein: CASSQRRIYEQYF. CDR3 DNA: TGTGCCAGCAGCCAAAGAAGAATCTACGAGCAGTACTTC.